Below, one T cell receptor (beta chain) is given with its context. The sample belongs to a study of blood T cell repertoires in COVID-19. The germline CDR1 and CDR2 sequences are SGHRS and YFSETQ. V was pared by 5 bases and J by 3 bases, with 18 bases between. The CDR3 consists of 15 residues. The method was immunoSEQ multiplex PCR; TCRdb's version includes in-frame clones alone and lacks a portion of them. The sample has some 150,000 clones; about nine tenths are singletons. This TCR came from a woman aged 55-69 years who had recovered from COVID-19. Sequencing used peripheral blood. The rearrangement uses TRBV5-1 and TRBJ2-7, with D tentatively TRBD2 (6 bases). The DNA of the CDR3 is TGCGCCAGCAGACGGGACTCCCAATCGTTCTACGAGCAGTACTTC. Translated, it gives CASRRDSQSFYEQYF.